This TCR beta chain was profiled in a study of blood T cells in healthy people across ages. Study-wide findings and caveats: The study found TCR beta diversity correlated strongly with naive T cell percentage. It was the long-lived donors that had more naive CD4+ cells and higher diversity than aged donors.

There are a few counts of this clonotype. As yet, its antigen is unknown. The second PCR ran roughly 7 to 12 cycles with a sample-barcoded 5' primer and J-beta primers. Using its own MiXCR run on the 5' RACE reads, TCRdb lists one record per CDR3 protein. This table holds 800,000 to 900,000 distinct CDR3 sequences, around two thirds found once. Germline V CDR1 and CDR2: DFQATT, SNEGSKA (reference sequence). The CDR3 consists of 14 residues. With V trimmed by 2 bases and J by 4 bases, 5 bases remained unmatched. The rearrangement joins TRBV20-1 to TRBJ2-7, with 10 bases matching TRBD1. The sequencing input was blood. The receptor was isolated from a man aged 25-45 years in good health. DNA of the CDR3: TGCAGTGCTAGACCAAGGACAGGGGGGTACGAGCAGTACTTC. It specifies CSARPRTGGYEQYF.